This T cell receptor (beta chain) was sequenced in a study of beta chain features in type 1 diabetes. Germline loops: CDR1 MNHGY, CDR2 SVAAGI. The ends were cut back, 8 bases at V and 5 bases at J, with 31 bases in the middle. CDR3 size: 19 residues. Sorting of CD4+ naive, central memory, regulatory and stem cell-like memory cells was performed via CD45RO/CCR7/CD25/CD127/CD95/CD27. Expressed TCRB transcripts were sequenced because the entire RNA isolate underwent reverse transcription. Some clones are missing from TCRdb's copy, which holds only in-frame ones; the method was immunoSEQ multiplex PCR. The table shows some 410,000 clones, with over 10% occurring only once.

The receptor was derived from a woman between 18 and 29 years old in good health. V usage is TRBV6-9 and J usage is TRBJ1-5; perhaps TRBD1 as D (5 bases). Sequencing was performed on naive CD4+ T cells from blood. The CDR3 bases are TGTGCCAGCGTTACGGGTTTGGCAGGGCACTGTGGCGAGCATCAGCCCCAGCATTTT. This encodes CASVTGLAGHCGEHQPQHF.